This T cell receptor (beta chain) comes out of a study of molecular identifiers for immune sequencing clone quantification. A remark on this clonotype: The junction departs from the called germline gene at one end, perhaps through a read error.

TCRdb independently ran MiXCR on the PCR reads; one entry per CDR3 protein. In the table there are some 680,000 distinct CDR3 sequences, roughly 25% of which are singletons. Looked up from germline, CDR1 is SGHDT and CDR2 is YYEEEE. CDR3 length: 13 amino acids. The V gene is TRBV5-6, the J gene TRBJ2-7; D might be TRBD2 (7 bases). The origin of this receptor is a human donor in good health. Some libraries in this study had Jurkat cell RNA spiked in. Sequenced sample: naive CD8+ T cells from blood, with Jurkat cell RNA spiked in. As to subset: FACS-sorted CD8+CD4-CCR7+CD45RA+ naive T cells. CDR3 DNA: TGTGCCAGCCGCTTGTGGGGGGGGCTCGAGCAGTACTTC. It encodes CASRLWGGLEQYF.